This entry is about one T cell receptor beta chain. J was trimmed by 0 bases and V by 0 bases; bases with no gene match: 4. Germline CDR1 and CDR2: LGHNA and YNFKEQ. The CDR3 runs 17 residues. Study processing details: Amplification of reference gene primers was used by the study to estimate nucleated cell counts. Sequencing was performed with immunoSEQ multiplex PCR; in TCRdb, only in-frame clones are kept and a portion is missing. V and J calls and clone size follow that table, whereas D and trimming were derived from the DNA. The top ten clones hold approximately 1.1% of a sample with over 300,000 clones, about 83% of them seen once. The data belong to a study of blood T cell repertoires in COVID-19. Study-level information: The United States, Italy and Spain were the sources of the acute and convalescent COVID-19 samples. The analysed material was cDNA or gDNA that came from T cells, B-cell-depleted T cells, or PBMCs.

Sequences were obtained from peripheral blood. The V gene is TRBV4-2, the J gene TRBJ2-1; the match to TRBD2 covers 8 bases. This TCR was sampled from a woman aged 50 to 60 with acute or convalescent COVID-19. As DNA, the CDR3 is TGTGCCAGCAGCCAAGATCACAGCGGGAGCTCCTACAATGAGCAGTTCTTC. This sequence encodes CASSQDHSGSSYNEQFF.